This TCR beta chain was captured in a study of T cell responses to AZD1222 COVID-19 vaccine. Only in-frame clones appear in the TCRdb table, and some are missing; sequencing was by immunoSEQ multiplex PCR. The sample has roughly 100,000 clones; 93% are singletons. CDR1 ENHRY and CDR2 SYGVKD come from the germline V gene. The J segment lost 4 bases and the V segment lost 3 bases, leaving 2 bases of the junction unmatched. The CDR3 is 15 amino acids. The input for sequencing was peripheral blood, taken on day 0 of AZD1222 vaccination. This sequence was found in an adult in good health. The chain links TRBV10-3 to TRBJ2-1; 11 nucleotides match TRBD2. CDR3 DNA: TGTGCCATCAGTGAAGGACTAGCGGGTTACAATGAGCAGTTCTTC. Residues: CAISEGLAGYNEQFF.